The 31 T cell receptor beta chains given below trace back to one sample, sequenced in a study of T-cell reconstitution after alpha-beta-depleted transplantation in children. TCRbeta library construction was performed incorporating unique molecular identifiers. Using its own MiXCR run on the PCR reads, TCRdb lists one record per CDR3 protein. The sample records a few hundred thousand distinct CDR3 sequences, 15% to 20% being singletons. Here the sequenced sample was PBMCs from the stem cell graft donor, taken from the stem cell graft. The origin of the receptors is a human donor who donated a stem cell graft to a child with acute lymphoblastic leukemia.

The sample holds many counts of this clonotype. The chain carries TRBV20-1 and TRBJ2-5; 7 bases are a match to TRBD2. V was pared by 1 base and J by 5 bases, with 7 bases of the junction left unmatched. CDR3 size: 14 residues. Germline V gives CDR1 DFQATT, CDR2 SNEGSKA (reference sequence). The CDR3 sequence is CSARVGGRTETQYF. CDR3 bases: TGCAGTGCTAGAGTTGGCGGGAGAACGGAGACCCAGTACTTC.

Only a few counts were recorded for this clonotype. This chain uses TRBV5-1 with TRBJ2-3; TRBD2 aligns across 7 bases. Germline assignment: CDR1 SGHRS and CDR2 YFSETQ. This CDR3 has 16 residues. Trimming removed 0 bases from V and 0 bases from J; junction bases left unmatched: 4. The CDR3 region has the DNA TGCGCCAGCAGCTTGGAGGATAGCGGGAGCACAGATACGCAGTATTTT. Protein: CASSLEDSGSTDTQYF. The full variable domain, rest sourced from reference TRBV5-1 and TRBJ2-3, is KAGVTQTPRYLIKTRGQQVTLSCSPISGHRSVSWYQQTPGQGLQFLFEYFSETQRNKGNFPGRFSGRQFSNSRSEMNVSTLELGDSALYLCASSLEDSGSTDTQYFGPGTRLTVL.

This clonotype was detected a few times. This chain connects TRBV9 to TRBJ2-2, with TRBD2 identical over 15 bases. The germline V gene has CDR1 SGDLS and CDR2 YYNGEE. The length of the CDR3 is 17 residues. With 3 bases clipped from V and 3 bases from J, the junction kept 3 bases outside the gene matches. CDR3 sequence: CASSDGLAGGYTGELFF. DNA for the CDR3: TGTGCCAGCAGCGACGGACTAGCGGGAGGGTACACCGGGGAGCTGTTTTTT.

This clonotype was detected only a few times. The chain uses TRBV27 and TRBJ2-2; the match to TRBD2 covers 13 bases. Per the germline V gene, CDR1 is MNHEY and CDR2 is SMNVEV (reference sequence). V shed 6 bases and J 6 bases; nucleotides not matched to a gene: 7. The CDR3 runs to 16 residues. This chain's CDR3 is CASRAPGLAGSGELFF. The CDR3 nucleotides are TGTGCCAGCAGGGCTCCGGGACTAGCGGGGTCCGGGGAGCTGTTTTTT.

The table lists this clonotype with many counts. This chain joins TRBV9 and TRBJ2-7; D uncertain. Deletions cut 0 bases from V and 6 bases from J, with 7 bases between. CDR1 SGDLS and CDR2 YYNGEE come from the germline V gene. There are 12 residues in the CDR3. The CDR3 nucleotides read TGTGCCAGCAGCGTAGGCGGTTCCGAGCAGTACTTC. Amino acids: CASSVGGSEQYF.

The V and J genes are TRBV12-3 or TRBV12-4 and TRBJ2-7; TRBD1 or TRBD2 may be the D gene (5 bases each). V dropped 6 bases and J dropped 3 bases, with 18 bases sitting between them. This CDR3 contains 15 residues. The CDR3 here is CASSRGRKFDYEQYF. DNA for the CDR3: TGTGCCAGCAGCCGGGGACGGAAGTTCGACTACGAGCAGTACTTC.

The rearrangement links TRBV7-8 to TRBJ2-4; D is unresolved. V shed 0 bases and J shed 6 bases, with 12 bases lying between them. CDR1 is SGHVS, CDR2 FQNEAQ, per germline. The CDR3 extends over 15 amino acids. The CDR3 sequence: CASSLAAELGNIQYF. The CDR3, as DNA: TGTGCCAGCAGCTTAGCCGCCGAGCTGGGAAACATTCAGTACTTC.

The chain employs TRBV5-1 and TRBJ2-3, with D unclear. V lost 2 bases and J lost 2, with 6 bases in between. CDR1 is SGHRS, CDR2 YFSETQ, per germline. This CDR3 is built from 13 residues. The CDR3 coding sequence is TGCGCCAGCAGCTTAACTGACACAGATACGCAGTATTTT. Translating gives CASSLTDTDTQYF.

The rearrangement joins TRBV6-1 to TRBJ2-3, with D uncertain. The CDR3 contains 15 residues. Looked up from germline, CDR1 is MNHNS and CDR2 is SASEGT. Trimming removed 5 bases from V and 0 bases from J, with 12 bases in between. The CDR3 region has the DNA TGTGCCAGCAGTCATCTAACGACAAGCACAGATACGCAGTATTTT. Its protein product is CASSHLTTSTDTQYF.

The chain employs TRBV7-3 and TRBJ2-3; D call uncertain. The CDR3 contains 13 residues. Between the trimmed V and J ends, which lost 2 bases and 2 bases, there was a span of 5 bases. The germline CDR1 and CDR2 sequences are SGHTA and FQGTGA. Written as DNA, the CDR3 is TGTGCCAGCAGCTTAGCCTACACAGATACGCAGTATTTT. It encodes CASSLAYTDTQYF.

This clonotype occurred a few times. This chain links TRBV12-3 or TRBV12-4 with TRBJ2-7; possible D gene TRBD2, 7 bases. The CDR3 has 14 amino acids. V was clipped by 6 bases and J by 5 bases, with 17 bases between them. CDR3 nucleotide sequence: TGTGCCAGCAGCCCTGGGGGGGCTGACCACGAGCAGTACTTC. Protein product: CASSPGGADHEQYF.

This clonotype was seen a handful of times. The J gene is TRBJ2-3, the V gene TRBV6-5; no definite D call. V was shortened by 0 bases and J by 1 base, with 8 bases between the two germline ends. The germline V gene encodes CDR1 MNHEY and CDR2 SVGAGI. The length of the CDR3 is 15 residues. The CDR3 bases are TGTGCCAGCAGTTACTCGGTGTCCCGCACAGATACGCAGTATTTT. Amino acid sequence: CASSYSVSRTDTQYF.

This clonotype was counted a few times. V and J are TRBV4-1 and TRBJ2-7, with 12 nucleotides matching TRBD2. Germline-derived CDR1 and CDR2 are MGHRA and YSYEKL. After removal of 6 bases from V and 3 bases from J, the junction contained 6 bases not matched to a gene. The CDR3 has 15 amino acids. The CDR3, as DNA: TGCGCCAGCAGTGACACTAGCGGGAGGATCTACGAGCAGTACTTC. As protein: CASSDTSGRIYEQYF.

This clonotype has a handful of counts. This chain uses TRBV7-6 with TRBJ2-3; weak D call: TRBD2 (6 bases). CDR1 SGHVS and CDR2 FNYEAQ come from the germline V gene. CDR3 size: 18 residues. V shed 0 bases and J shed 1 base, with 17 bases lying between them. The CDR3, as DNA: TGTGCCAGCAGCTTAGCGCGGGACTCCCGGTTCGGCACAGATACGCAGTATTTT. Translating gives CASSLARDSRFGTDTQYF.

This chain uses TRBV7-9 with TRBJ2-7, with D possibly being TRBD2 (6 bases). There are 15 residues in the CDR3. The germline CDR1 and CDR2 sequences are SEHNR and FQNEAQ (reference sequence). V lost 5 bases, J lost 3 bases, and 17 bases lay in between. The CDR3 spells CASSQIGGSVYEQYF. For the CDR3, the DNA is TGTGCCAGCAGCCAGATCGGGGGATCCGTCTACGAGCAGTACTTC.

Many counts were recorded for this clonotype. The genes are TRBV7-9 and TRBJ2-2; no reliable D call. CDR3 length: 13 residues. Per the germline V gene, CDR1 is SEHNR and CDR2 is FQNEAQ (reference sequence). V gave up 1 base and J gave up 3 bases, with 3 bases separating them. The CDR3 region has the DNA TGTGCCAGCAGCTTAGTGTACACCGGGGAGCTGTTTTTT. Translated, it gives CASSLVYTGELFF.

The sample holds many counts of this clonotype. The chain joins TRBV29-1 to TRBJ2-1; a possible D gene is TRBD1 (5 bases). Germline assignment: CDR1 SQVTM and CDR2 ANQGSEA. V was trimmed by 3 bases and J by 7 bases, leaving 22 bases between them. This CDR3 is 16 amino acids long. Here the CDR3 reads CSVDGIRAGNLNEQFF. The CDR3 nucleotides are TGCAGCGTTGATGGGATCAGGGCCGGAAATTTAAATGAGCAGTTCTTC.

The genes are TRBV7-9 and TRBJ2-2; 11 bases map to TRBD2. Germline V gives CDR1 SEHNR, CDR2 FQNEAQ (reference sequence). This CDR3 has 15 residues. The J segment lost 6 bases and the V segment lost 3 bases, leaving 3 bases of the junction unmatched. CDR3 sequence: CASSLGLAAAGELFF. CDR3 sequence (DNA): TGTGCCAGCAGCTTGGGACTAGCGGCGGCCGGGGAGCTGTTTTTT.

J is TRBJ2-1 and V is TRBV29-1; D remains ambiguous. Trimming removed 2 bases at V and 6 bases at J, with 11 bases between. The CDR3 extends over 13 amino acids. CDR1 is SQVTM, CDR2 ANQGSEA, per germline. CDR3 region: CSVEKQISNEQFF. The CDR3 DNA reads as TGCAGCGTTGAAAAACAGATATCCAATGAGCAGTTCTTC.

The rearrangement uses TRBV28 and TRBJ2-7; TRBD2 aligns across 8 bases. The V gene's germline CDR1 is MDHEN and CDR2 SYDVKM. The V segment lost 6 bases and the J segment 0 bases; nucleotides outside the gene matches: 13. The CDR3 consists of 17 residues. In nucleotides, the CDR3 is TGTGCCAGCAGAAGAGTAGCGGGACTCCGTTACTCCTACGAGCAGTACTTC. Its translation: CASRRVAGLRYSYEQYF.

Ten or more counts support this clonotype. The gene calls are TRBV6-1 and TRBJ2-1; TRBD2 might be the D (6 bases). Germline loops: CDR1 MNHNS, CDR2 SASEGT. The V gene lost 6 bases and the J gene lost 0 bases, with 15 bases spanning the gap. This CDR3 contains 16 residues. CDR3 region: CASRASARSSYNEQFF. The CDR3 DNA reads as TGTGCCAGCAGGGCTAGCGCCCGAAGCTCCTACAATGAGCAGTTCTTC.

The chain recombines TRBV5-1 with TRBJ2-1; no reliable D call. V was pared by 1 base and J by 7 bases, with 15 bases between. CDR1 SGHRS and CDR2 YFSETQ come from the germline V gene. This CDR3 spans 15 amino acids. CDR3 loop: CASSLNRVFGNEQFF. The DNA for the CDR3 is TGCGCCAGCAGCTTGAATAGGGTGTTCGGGAATGAGCAGTTCTTC.

V is TRBV5-1 and J is TRBJ2-7; 7 bases line up with TRBD2. Germline CDR1 and CDR2: SGHRS and YFSETQ. J lost 1 base, V lost 0 bases, and 7 bases had no gene match. CDR3 length: 16 residues. CDR3 amino acids: CASSLDWTRSSYEQYF. CDR3 DNA: TGCGCCAGCAGCTTGGACTGGACTAGGAGTTCCTACGAGCAGTACTTC.

The CDR3 DNA follows: TGTGCCACCAGCAGAGATAGGGCCAGGTTATCAGGAAACAATCAGCCCCAGCATTTT. Amino acid sequence: CATSRDRARLSGNNQPQHF. V usage is TRBV15 and J usage is TRBJ1-5; no firm D call. The V gene lost 0 bases and the J gene lost 3 bases, with 21 bases spanning the gap. The CDR3 contains 19 residues. The germline gives CDR1 LNHNV, CDR2 YYDKDF (reference sequence).

V and J are TRBV4-1 and TRBJ2-3; 8 nucleotides agree with TRBD2. J gave up 4 bases and V 3 bases, and 15 bases lay outside the gene matches. The CDR3 contains 18 residues. Germline V lookup: CDR1 MGHRA, CDR2 YSYEKL. CDR3 region: CASSQEGRGGLESDTQYF. CDR3 coding DNA: TGCGCCAGCAGCCAGGAAGGAAGAGGGGGACTAGAATCAGATACGCAGTATTTT.

The chain has TRBV5-1 and TRBJ1-1; weak D call: TRBD1 (5 bases). CDR3 length: 14 amino acids. Trimming removed 0 bases at V and 4 bases at J, with 10 bases between. Germline assignment: CDR1 SGHRS and CDR2 YFSETQ. The CDR3 DNA is TGCGCCAGCAGCTTGGATCCAGGGCTCACTGAAGCTTTCTTT. It translates to CASSLDPGLTEAFF.

The V and J genes are TRBV20-1 and TRBJ1-1, with 8 nucleotides matching TRBD1. Germline assignment: CDR1 DFQATT and CDR2 SNEGSKA (reference sequence). V lost 1 base and J lost 0; bases outside the gene matches: 16. The CDR3 loop spans 19 amino acids. The CDR3 region is CSARAQTGAGRLMNTEAFF. As DNA, the CDR3 is TGCAGTGCTAGAGCCCAGACAGGGGCCGGGCGGCTAATGAACACTGAAGCTTTCTTT.

The CDR3 loop reads CASSWDGGPQYF. In DNA form, the CDR3 reads TGTGCCAGCAGCTGGGACGGTGGTCCGCAGTACTTC. This chain links TRBV5-6 with TRBJ2-7; perhaps D is TRBD1 or TRBD2 (5 bases each). Germline values: CDR1 SGHDT, CDR2 YYEEEE. Trimming removed 3 bases from V and 9 bases from J, with 13 bases in between. This CDR3 has 12 residues.

The chain carries TRBV12-3 or TRBV12-4 and TRBJ2-5; D is ambiguous. The length of the CDR3 is 14 residues. The V end was cut by 1 base, the J end by 0 bases, with 6 bases between. CDR3 region: CASSLGAYQETQYF. The CDR3 coding sequence is TGTGCCAGCAGTTTAGGGGCCTACCAAGAGACCCAGTACTTC.

Concerning this clonotype itself: The CDR3 does not close with the conserved phenylalanine or tryptophan, likely indicating a read error. The chain combines TRBV5-1 with TRBJ2-1, with 7 positions matching TRBD1. The germline gives CDR1 SGHRS, CDR2 YFSETQ. The CDR3 is 15 residues long. V shed 1 base and J 0 bases; nucleotides not matched to a gene: 1. The DNA for the CDR3 is TGCGCCAGCAGCTTGTGGGACAGCTCCTACAATGAGCAGTTCTCC. Translating it yields CASSLWDSSYNEQFS.

This sequence joins TRBV12-3 or TRBV12-4 and TRBJ2-7; D unclear. This CDR3 is 13 amino acids long. V was shortened by 1 base and J by 7 bases, with 11 bases between the two germline ends. CDR3 DNA: TGTGCCAGCAGTTTAGGCGGTGCGTTGGAGCAGTACTTC. This codes for CASSLGGALEQYF.